One and the same sample provided the 2 T cell receptor beta chains below, sequenced in a study of blood T cell repertoires in COVID-19. Generated by immunoSEQ multiplex PCR, the TCRdb table keeps only in-frame clones and is missing some. This table has fewer than 450,000 clones, more than 75% appearing once. Material: PBMCs or T cells enriched from blood (not recorded which). These receptors were obtained from a woman aged 25-40 years who had recovered from COVID-19.

The chain employs TRBV3-1 (or the pseudogene TRBV3-2) and TRBJ2-1, with TRBD2 matching 8 bases. Germline CDR1 LGHDT, CDR2 YNNKEL (reference sequence). Trimming at V came to 5 bases and at J to 5 bases, leaving 11 bases not matched to a gene. CDR3 length: 16 amino acids. In DNA form, the CDR3 reads TGTGCCAGCAGCTCTTTTGGGCGGGGGGCGCACAATGAGCAGTTCTTC. Translated, it gives CASSSFGRGAHNEQFF.

The V call is TRBV27, the J call TRBJ1-2, with 8 bases matching TRBD1. V was pared by 6 bases and J by 10 bases, with 16 bases of the junction left unmatched. CDR3 length equals 15 residues. The V gene's germline CDR1 is MNHEY and CDR2 SMNVEV (reference sequence). CDR3 loop: CASSSRRWDRRHYTF. CDR3 nucleotide sequence: TGTGCCAGCAGCTCTCGAAGATGGGACAGGAGACACTACACCTTC.